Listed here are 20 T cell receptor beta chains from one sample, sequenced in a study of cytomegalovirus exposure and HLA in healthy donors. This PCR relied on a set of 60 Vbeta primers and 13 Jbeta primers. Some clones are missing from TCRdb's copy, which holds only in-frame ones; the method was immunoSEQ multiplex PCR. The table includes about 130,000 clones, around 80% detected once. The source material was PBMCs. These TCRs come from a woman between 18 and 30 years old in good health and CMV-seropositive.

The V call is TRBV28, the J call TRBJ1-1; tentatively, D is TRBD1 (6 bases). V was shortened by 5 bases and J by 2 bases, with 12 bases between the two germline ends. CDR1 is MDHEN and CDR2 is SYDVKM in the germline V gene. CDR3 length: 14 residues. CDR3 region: CASSTGTLNTEAFF. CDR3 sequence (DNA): TGTGCCAGCAGTACCGGGACACTCAACACTGAAGCTTTCTTT.

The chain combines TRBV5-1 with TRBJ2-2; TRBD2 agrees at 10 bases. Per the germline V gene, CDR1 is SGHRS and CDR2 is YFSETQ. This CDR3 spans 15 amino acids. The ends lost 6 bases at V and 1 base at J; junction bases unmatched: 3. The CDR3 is CASIASGGNTGELFF. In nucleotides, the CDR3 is TGCGCCAGCATTGCTAGCGGGGGGAACACCGGGGAGCTGTTTTTT.

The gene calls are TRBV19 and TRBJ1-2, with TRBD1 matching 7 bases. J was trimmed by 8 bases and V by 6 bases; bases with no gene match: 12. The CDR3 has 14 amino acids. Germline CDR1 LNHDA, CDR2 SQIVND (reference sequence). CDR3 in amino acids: CASSRPGTAVGYTF. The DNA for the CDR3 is TGTGCCAGTAGCCGCCCCGGGACAGCGGTCGGCTACACCTTC.

The CDR3 bases are TGTGCCAGTAGTCTAGCGGGGGGCGAAGAGACCCAGTACTTC. Protein product: CASSLAGGEETQYF. The genes are TRBV19 and TRBJ2-5; 11 positions agree with TRBD2. Trimming removed 5 bases from V and 3 bases from J; junction bases left unmatched: 2. Germline values: CDR1 LNHDA, CDR2 SQIVND (reference sequence). The CDR3 spans 14 residues.

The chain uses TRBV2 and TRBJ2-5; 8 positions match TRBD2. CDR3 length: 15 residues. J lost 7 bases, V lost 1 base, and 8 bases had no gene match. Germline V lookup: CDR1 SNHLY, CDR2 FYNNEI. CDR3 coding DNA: TGTGCCAGCAGTGAAGGCGGGGGGTCCGGTTGGACCCAGTACTTC. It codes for CASSEGGGSGWTQYF.

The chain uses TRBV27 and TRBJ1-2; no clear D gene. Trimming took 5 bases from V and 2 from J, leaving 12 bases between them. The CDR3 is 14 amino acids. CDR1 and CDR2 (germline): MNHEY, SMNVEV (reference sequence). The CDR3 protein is CASSTRAGNYGYTF. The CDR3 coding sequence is TGTGCCAGCAGTACCCGGGCGGGGAACTATGGCTACACCTTC.

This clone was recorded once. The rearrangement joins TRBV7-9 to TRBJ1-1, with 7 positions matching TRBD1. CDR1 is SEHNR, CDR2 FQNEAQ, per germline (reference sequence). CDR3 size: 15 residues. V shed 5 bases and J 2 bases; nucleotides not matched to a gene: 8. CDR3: CASSLTGAGNTEAFF. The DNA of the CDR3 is TGTGCCAGCAGCCTCACAGGGGCGGGAAACACTGAAGCTTTCTTT.

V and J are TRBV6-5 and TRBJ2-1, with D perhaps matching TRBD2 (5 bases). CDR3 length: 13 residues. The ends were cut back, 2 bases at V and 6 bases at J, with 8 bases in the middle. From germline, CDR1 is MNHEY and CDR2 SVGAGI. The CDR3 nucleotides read TGTGCCAGCAGTTACGGGGAGCCCAATGAGCAGTTCTTC. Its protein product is CASSYGEPNEQFF.

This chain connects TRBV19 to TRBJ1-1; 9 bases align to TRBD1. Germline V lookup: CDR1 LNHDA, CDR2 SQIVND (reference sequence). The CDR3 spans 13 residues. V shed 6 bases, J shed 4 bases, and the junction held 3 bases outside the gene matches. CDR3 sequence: CASRKTGGTEAFF. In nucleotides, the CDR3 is TGTGCCAGTAGAAAGACAGGGGGCACTGAAGCTTTCTTT.

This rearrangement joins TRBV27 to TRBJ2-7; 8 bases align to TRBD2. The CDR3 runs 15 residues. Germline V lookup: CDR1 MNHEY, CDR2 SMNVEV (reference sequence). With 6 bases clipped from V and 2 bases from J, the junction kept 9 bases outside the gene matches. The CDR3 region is CASRRAGGGPYEQYF. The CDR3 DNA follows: TGTGCCAGCAGGCGGGCGGGCGGGGGGCCCTACGAGCAGTACTTC.

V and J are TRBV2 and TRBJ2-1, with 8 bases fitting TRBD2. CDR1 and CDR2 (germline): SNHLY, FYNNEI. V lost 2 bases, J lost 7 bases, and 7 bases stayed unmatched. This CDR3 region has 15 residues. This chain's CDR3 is CASSELAGLMNEQFF. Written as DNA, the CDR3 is TGTGCCAGCAGTGAACTAGCGGGCCTTATGAATGAGCAGTTCTTC. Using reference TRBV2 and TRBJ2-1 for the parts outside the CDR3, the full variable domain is EPEVTQTPSHQVTQMGQEVILRCVPISNHLYFYWYRQILGQKVEFLVSFYNNEISEKSEIFDDQFSVERPDGSNFTLKIRSTKLEDSAMYFCASSELAGLMNEQFFGPGTRLTVL.

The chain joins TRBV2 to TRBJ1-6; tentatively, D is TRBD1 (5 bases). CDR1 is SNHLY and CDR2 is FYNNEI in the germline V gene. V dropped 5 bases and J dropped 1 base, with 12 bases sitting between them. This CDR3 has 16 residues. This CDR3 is CASSPGLLSYNSPLHF. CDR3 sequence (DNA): TGTGCCAGCAGTCCAGGGTTGTTATCCTATAATTCACCCCTCCACTTT.

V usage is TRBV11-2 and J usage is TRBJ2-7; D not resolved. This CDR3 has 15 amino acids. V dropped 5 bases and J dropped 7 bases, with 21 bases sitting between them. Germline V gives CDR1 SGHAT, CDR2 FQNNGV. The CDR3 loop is CASSPRIGAYEEQYF. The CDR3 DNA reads TGTGCCAGCAGCCCTCGAATAGGAGCCTACGAGGAGCAGTACTTC.

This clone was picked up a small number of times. The CDR3 sequence is CATSRSAGNTIYF. The CDR3 DNA sequence: TGTGCCACCAGCAGGTCTGCTGGAAACACCATATATTTT. The chain is built from TRBV15 and TRBJ1-3; D is ambiguous. Trimming pared 3 bases from V and 2 bases from J, leaving 5 bases between. Germline lookup yields CDR1 LNHNV and CDR2 YYDKDF (reference sequence). The CDR3 loop spans 13 amino acids.

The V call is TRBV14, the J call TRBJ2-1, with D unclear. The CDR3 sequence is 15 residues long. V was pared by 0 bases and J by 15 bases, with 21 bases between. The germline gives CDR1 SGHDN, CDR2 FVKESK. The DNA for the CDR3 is TGTGCCAGCAGCCAAGATTTGGCTGGTACCCGCCATTTGTTCTTC. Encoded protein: CASSQDLAGTRHLFF.

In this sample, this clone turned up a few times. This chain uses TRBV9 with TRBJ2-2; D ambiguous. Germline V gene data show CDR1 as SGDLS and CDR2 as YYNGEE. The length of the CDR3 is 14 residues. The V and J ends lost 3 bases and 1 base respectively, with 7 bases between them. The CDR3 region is CASSAHMNTGELFF. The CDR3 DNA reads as TGTGCCAGCAGCGCCCACATGAACACCGGGGAGCTGTTTTTT.

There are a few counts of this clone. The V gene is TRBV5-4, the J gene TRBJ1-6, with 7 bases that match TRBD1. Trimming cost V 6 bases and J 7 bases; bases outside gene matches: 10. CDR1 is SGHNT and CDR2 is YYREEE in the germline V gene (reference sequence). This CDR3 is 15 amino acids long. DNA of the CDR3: TGTGCCAGCACCACCGGTGGGACAGAGAATTCACCCCTCCACTTT. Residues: CASTTGGTENSPLHF.

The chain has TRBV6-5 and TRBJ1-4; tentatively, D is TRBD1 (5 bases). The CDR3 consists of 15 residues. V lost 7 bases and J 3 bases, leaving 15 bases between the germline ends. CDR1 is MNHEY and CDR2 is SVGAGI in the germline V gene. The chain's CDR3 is CASNSGGEANEKLFF. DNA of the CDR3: TGTGCCAGCAACTCCGGGGGGGAAGCTAATGAAAAACTGTTTTTT.

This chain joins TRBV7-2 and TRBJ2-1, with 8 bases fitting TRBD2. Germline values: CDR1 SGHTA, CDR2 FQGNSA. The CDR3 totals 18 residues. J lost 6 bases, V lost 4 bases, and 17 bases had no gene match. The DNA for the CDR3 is TGTGCCAGCAGCTCACCCCGTTGGGACGGGGGGGCCCCCAATGAGCAGTTCTTC. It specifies CASSSPRWDGGAPNEQFF.

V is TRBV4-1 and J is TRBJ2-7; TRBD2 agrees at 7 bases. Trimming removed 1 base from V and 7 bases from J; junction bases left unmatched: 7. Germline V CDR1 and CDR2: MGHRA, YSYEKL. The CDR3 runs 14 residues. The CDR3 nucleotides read TGCGCCAGCAGCCAAGGGGGAGGGATAGTAGAGCAGTACTTC. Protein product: CASSQGGGIVEQYF.